Following are 18 T cell receptor beta chains from one sample sequenced in a study of T-cell memory formation after mild COVID-19. TCRdb passed the 5' RACE reads through MiXCR, listing each CDR3 protein once. The sample includes 250,000 or so distinct CDR3 sequences, over 9% seen only once; the top ten take around 21%. The specimen sequenced was PBMCs or a T cell subset sorted from them (not recorded which). All receptors derive from a man in his late teens or twenties who had mild COVID-19 (a few samples of this study predate the infection). Cell type and time point are not known.

The chain is built from TRBV19 and TRBJ2-1; possible D gene TRBD2, 5 bases. CDR3 length: 13 residues. The V gene's germline CDR1 is LNHDA and CDR2 SQIVND (reference sequence). V lost 3 bases and J lost 9, with 12 bases in between. In DNA, the CDR3 is TGTGCCAGTAGTATGCTAGGCGAGGGTGAGCAGTTCTTC. This codes for CASSMLGEGEQFF.

V is TRBV3-1 and J is TRBJ2-2; the D is unclear. V was shortened by 1 base and J by 0 bases, with 6 bases between the two germline ends. Germline CDR1 reads LGHDT; CDR2 reads YNNKEL (reference sequence). The CDR3 runs 15 residues. The CDR3 protein is CASSQVGSNTGELFF. CDR3 nucleotides: TGTGCCAGCAGCCAAGTCGGTTCGAACACCGGGGAGCTGTTTTTT. Drawing the rest from reference TRBV3-1 and TRBJ2-2, the complete variable domain is DTAVSQTPKYLVTQMGNDKSIKCEQNLGHDTMYWYKQDSKKFLKIMFSYNNKELIINETVPNRFSPKSPDKAHLNLHINSLELGDSAVYFCASSQVGSNTGELFFGEGSRLTVL.

In this sample, this clonotype turned up a few times. The chain joins TRBV5-1 to TRBJ1-5, with a tentative D call TRBD1 (6 bases). Germline CDR1 reads SGHRS; CDR2 reads YFSETQ. V lost 2 bases, J lost 8 bases, and 11 bases lay in between. CDR3 length: 13 amino acids. The CDR3 protein is CASSLGGMEPQHF. The CDR3 bases are TGCGCCAGCAGCTTAGGGGGGATGGAGCCCCAGCATTTT.

This clonotype occurred a few times. The chain combines TRBV29-1 with TRBJ1-4; tentative D call: TRBD1 (6 bases). Germline CDR1 reads SQVTM; CDR2 reads ANQGSEA. This CDR3 is built from 14 residues. V was clipped by 1 base and J by 5 bases, with 11 bases between them. The CDR3, as DNA: TGCAGCGTTGAAGGGACAGCCGGGAATGAAAAACTGTTTTTT. The encoded protein is CSVEGTAGNEKLFF.

This clonotype was counted only a few times. CDR3 coding DNA: TGCAGTGCTAGAGGGCGGCCGACAGGCTATGGCTACACCTTC. This translates into CSARGRPTGYGYTF. V and J are TRBV20-1 and TRBJ1-2; D possibly corresponds to TRBD1 (6 bases). From germline, CDR1 is DFQATT and CDR2 SNEGSKA (reference sequence). The CDR3 spans 14 residues. V was clipped by 1 base and J by 4 bases, with 13 bases between them.

This clonotype has ten or more counts. The V and J genes are TRBV23-1 and TRBJ2-5; tentatively, D is TRBD2 (7 bases). TRBV23-1 is annotated as an ORF whose role is uncertain. V lost 0 bases to trimming and J lost 3 bases, with 17 bases between them. The CDR3 loop spans 17 amino acids. CDR3 sequence: CASSQSPAGAGKETQYF. CDR3 DNA: TGCGCCAGCAGTCAATCGCCCGCGGGGGCCGGGAAAGAGACCCAGTACTTC.

This clonotype was counted only a few times. The chain links TRBV29-1 to TRBJ1-1, with a tentative D call TRBD1 (6 bases). The V gene's germline CDR1 is SQVTM and CDR2 ANQGSEA. There are 14 residues in the CDR3. The ends were cut back, 3 bases at V and 1 base at J, with 12 bases in the middle. The CDR3 region is CSVEIRQENTEAFF. DNA of the CDR3: TGCAGCGTTGAGATCCGACAGGAGAACACTGAAGCTTTCTTT.

V and J are TRBV4-1 and TRBJ1-5, with D hard to call. V dropped 3 bases and J dropped 1 base, with 13 bases sitting between them. The CDR3 has 16 residues. The germline V gene encodes CDR1 MGHRA and CDR2 YSYEKL. Here the CDR3 DNA reads TGCGCCAGCAGCCATACGCCGATAGAGAGCAATCAGCCCCAGCATTTT. Protein: CASSHTPIESNQPQHF.

This clonotype appeared many times. This chain uses TRBV6-5 with TRBJ2-1, with TRBD2 matching 8 bases. The CDR3 contains 16 residues. Germline V gives CDR1 MNHEY, CDR2 SVGAGI. The ends lost 6 bases at V and 7 bases at J; junction bases unmatched: 14. The CDR3 loop reads CASSKAGAGGRNEQFF. The CDR3 nucleotides are TGTGCCAGCAGCAAGGCCGGGGCGGGGGGTCGGAATGAGCAGTTCTTC.

The chain employs TRBV10-3 and TRBJ2-2; D not resolved. V shed 3 bases and J shed 1 base, with 6 bases lying between them. The CDR3 runs 14 residues. Germline CDR1 is ENHRY and CDR2 is SYGVKD. CDR3 protein: CAISELWNTGELFF. The CDR3 nucleotides are TGTGCCATCAGTGAACTGTGGAACACCGGGGAGCTGTTTTTT.

This clonotype was counted between two and nine times. The chain is built from TRBV7-4 and TRBJ1-5, with 9 bases aligning to TRBD1. Germline trimming cut 7 bases from V and 1 base from J; bases unmatched to any gene: 17. The germline gives CDR1 SGHVT, CDR2 SQSDAQ. This CDR3 comprises 19 residues. The CDR3 loop is CASTPRTGQGWGSNQPQHF. DNA for the CDR3: TGTGCCAGCACTCCAAGAACGGGACAGGGATGGGGAAGCAATCAGCCCCAGCATTTT.

This clonotype was observed a few times. The rearrangement joins TRBV9 to TRBJ2-3, with 12 bases matching TRBD1. J gave up 4 bases and V 4 bases, and 4 bases lay outside the gene matches. CDR3 size: 15 residues. The germline gives CDR1 SGDLS, CDR2 YYNGEE. In nucleotides, the CDR3 is TGTGCCAGCAGCTTCCGGGACAGGGGGCCAGATACGCAGTATTTT. As protein: CASSFRDRGPDTQYF.

This clonotype was recorded at least ten times. The rearrangement uses TRBV12-3 or TRBV12-4 and TRBJ2-1; D may correspond to TRBD1 or TRBD2 (5 bases each). V lost 5 bases, J lost 0 bases, and 8 bases lay in between. CDR3 length: 14 amino acids. The CDR3 bases are TGTGCCAGCAGTGGGACGAGCTCCTACAATGAGCAGTTCTTC. Amino acids: CASSGTSSYNEQFF.

This rearrangement joins TRBV5-4 to TRBJ2-5; 15 bases fit TRBD2. After removal of 6 bases from V and 5 bases from J, the junction contained 11 bases not matched to a gene. CDR1 and CDR2 (germline): SGHNT, YYREEE (reference sequence). The CDR3 spans 17 residues. In nucleotides, the CDR3 is TGTGCCAGCACCCGGACTAGCGGGGGGGTGATAAGCGAGACCCAGTACTTC. Its protein product is CASTRTSGGVISETQYF.

This clonotype occurred many times. The rearrangement uses TRBV20-1 and TRBJ2-1; TRBD2 aligns across 8 bases. The germline V gene encodes CDR1 DFQATT and CDR2 SNEGSKA (reference sequence). The length of the CDR3 is 16 residues. Germline trimming cut 0 bases from V and 6 bases from J; bases unmatched to any gene: 10. In nucleotides, the CDR3 is TGCAGTGCTAGAGACCCCGGGACTAGGGACTTCAATGAGCAGTTCTTC. Amino acid sequence: CSARDPGTRDFNEQFF.

This clonotype showed up just a few times. The chain couples TRBV7-9 to TRBJ2-2; TRBD2 aligns across 7 bases. The CDR3 runs to 15 residues. CDR1 and CDR2 (germline): SEHNR, FQNEAQ (reference sequence). Trimming removed 5 bases from V and 3 bases from J; junction bases left unmatched: 6. The CDR3 DNA sequence: TGTGCCAGCAGCCCTCAGGGAGGGGACACCGGGGAGCTGTTTTTT. Its protein is CASSPQGGDTGELFF. The variable domain in full, completed from reference TRBV7-9 and TRBJ2-2, reads DTGVSQNPRHKITKRGQNVTFRCDPISEHNRLYWYRQTLGQGPEFLTYFQNEAQLEKSRLLSDRFSAERPKGSFSTLEIQRTEQGDSAMYLCASSPQGGDTGELFFGEGSRLTVL.

This clonotype has at least ten counts. The chain is built from TRBV28 and TRBJ2-3; 10 bases are a match to TRBD2. Trimming removed 5 bases from V and 1 base from J; junction bases left unmatched: 6. Per the germline V gene, CDR1 is MDHEN and CDR2 is SYDVKM. The CDR3 covers 16 residues. The CDR3 is CASSRTSGYGTDTQYF. CDR3 nucleotide sequence: TGTGCCAGCAGTCGGACTAGCGGCTACGGCACAGATACGCAGTATTTT.

This clonotype appeared many times. The gene calls are TRBV20-1 and TRBJ2-3; D possibly uses TRBD1 or TRBD2 (6 bases each). Trimming took 1 base from V and 0 from J, leaving 20 bases between them. The CDR3 sequence is 18 residues long. CDR1 DFQATT and CDR2 SNEGSKA come from the germline V gene (reference sequence). CDR3 region: CSARAGSPEGGSTDTQYF. For the CDR3, the DNA is TGCAGTGCTAGAGCCGGTTCCCCCGAGGGGGGTAGCACAGATACGCAGTATTTT.